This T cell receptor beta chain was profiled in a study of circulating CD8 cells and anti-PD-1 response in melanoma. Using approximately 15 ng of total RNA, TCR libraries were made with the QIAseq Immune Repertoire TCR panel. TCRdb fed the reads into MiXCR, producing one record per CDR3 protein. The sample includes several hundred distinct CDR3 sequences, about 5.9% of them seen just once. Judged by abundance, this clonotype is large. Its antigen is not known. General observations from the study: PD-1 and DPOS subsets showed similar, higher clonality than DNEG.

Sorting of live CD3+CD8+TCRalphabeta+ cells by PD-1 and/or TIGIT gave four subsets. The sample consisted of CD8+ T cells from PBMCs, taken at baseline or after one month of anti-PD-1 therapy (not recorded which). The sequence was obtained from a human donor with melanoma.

CDR3 region: CASSLVLDRQETQYF. CDR3 sequence (DNA): TGTGCCAGCAGCTTAGTCCTAGATAGACAAGAGACCCAGTACTTC. This chain joins TRBV7-9 and TRBJ2-5; D unclear. Germline V gives CDR1 SEHNR, CDR2 FQNEAQ (reference sequence). The CDR3 is 15 residues long. V was shortened by 1 base and J by 2 bases, with 11 bases between the two germline ends.